Listed below are T cell receptor beta chains from one sample, sequenced in a study of T cell responses to AZD1222 COVID-19 vaccine. Produced via immunoSEQ multiplex PCR; TCRdb's table is partial and in-frame only. Of roughly 100,000 clones listed, more than 75% were seen once; the top ten hold 5%. This specimen was peripheral blood, taken on day 0 of AZD1222 vaccination. The receptors were gathered from an adult in good health. Both conserved end residues are part of each CDR3. Each record gives: V gene, clone size, J gene, D gene, CDR3 protein, CDR3 DNA. D genes are given only for firm matches. Not all rows give a size; the values are once, few, many and, for expanded clones, a class.

v_call: TRBV7-2; clone_size: .; j_call: TRBJ1-2; d_call: .; cdr3_aa: CASSLKRLLDYGYTF; cdr3_nt: TGTGCCAGCAGCTTAAAACGGCTTTTAGACTATGGCTACACCTTC
v_call: TRBV3-1/TRBV3-2; clone_size: .; j_call: TRBJ2-3; d_call: .; cdr3_aa: CASSQDTTDTQYF; cdr3_nt: TGTGCCAGCAGCCAAGATACAACAGATACGCAGTATTTT
v_call: TRBV27; clone_size: .; j_call: TRBJ1-6; d_call: .; cdr3_aa: CASSLGTSWSPLHF; cdr3_nt: TGTGCCAGCTCACTGGGGACATCTTGGTCACCCCTCCACTTT
v_call: TRBV25-1; clone_size: once; j_call: TRBJ1-1; d_call: .; cdr3_aa: CASTGGGTEAFF; cdr3_nt: TGTGCCAGCACTGGGGGGGGCACTGAAGCTTTCTTT
v_call: TRBV2; clone_size: once; j_call: TRBJ2-3; d_call: .; cdr3_aa: CASSEGGQYF; cdr3_nt: TGTGCCAGCAGTGAAGGGGGGCAGTATTTT
v_call: TRBV11-2; clone_size: .; j_call: TRBJ2-1; d_call: .; cdr3_aa: CASSYLGGGRNNEQFF; cdr3_nt: TGTGCCAGCAGCTACCTTGGGGGGGGGCGAAACAATGAGCAGTTCTTC
v_call: TRBV11-2; clone_size: .; j_call: TRBJ2-1; d_call: .; cdr3_aa: CASSTGRRANNEQFF; cdr3_nt: TGTGCCAGCAGCACGGGCAGGCGAGCAAACAATGAGCAGTTCTTC
v_call: TRBV6-5; clone_size: .; j_call: TRBJ1-2; d_call: TRBD1; cdr3_aa: CASTHRGSGYTF; cdr3_nt: TGTGCCAGCACCCACAGGGGATCGGGCTACACCTTC
v_call: TRBV7-8; clone_size: .; j_call: TRBJ1-3; d_call: .; cdr3_aa: CASSLAVQGNTIYF; cdr3_nt: TGTGCCAGCAGCTTAGCGGTCCAAGGAAACACCATATATTTT
v_call: TRBV2; clone_size: .; j_call: TRBJ1-1; d_call: .; cdr3_aa: CASSEGLGLSSTEAFF; cdr3_nt: TGTGCCAGCAGTGAAGGATTGGGTTTAAGTAGCACTGAAGCTTTCTTT
v_call: TRBV30; clone_size: .; j_call: TRBJ2-1; d_call: .; cdr3_aa: CAWSYWYNEQFF; cdr3_nt: TGTGCCTGGAGTTATTGGTACAATGAGCAGTTCTTC
v_call: TRBV14; clone_size: once; j_call: TRBJ2-3; d_call: TRBD1; cdr3_aa: CASSQDLQGAWETQYF; cdr3_nt: TGTGCCAGCAGCCAAGATCTACAGGGGGCTTGGGAAACGCAGTATTTT
v_call: TRBV6-2/TRBV6-3; clone_size: .; j_call: TRBJ2-7; d_call: TRBD1; cdr3_aa: CASSYRQGTVHEQYF; cdr3_nt: TGTGCCAGCAGTTACCGACAGGGTACTGTCCACGAGCAGTACTTC
v_call: TRBV25-1; clone_size: .; j_call: TRBJ2-7; d_call: TRBD1; cdr3_aa: CASRGGTGATHF; cdr3_nt: TGTGCCAGCAGGGGGGGGACAGGGGCCACCCACTTC
v_call: TRBV27; clone_size: .; j_call: TRBJ1-1; d_call: .; cdr3_aa: CASSFLSGMLFF; cdr3_nt: TGTGCCAGCAGTTTTCTGTCGGGGATGCTTTTCTTT
v_call: TRBV3-1/TRBV3-2; clone_size: .; j_call: TRBJ2-5; d_call: .; cdr3_aa: CASSHRQVQETQYF; cdr3_nt: TGTGCCAGCAGCCACCGACAAGTACAAGAGACCCAGTACTTC
v_call: TRBV13; clone_size: few; j_call: TRBJ2-1; d_call: TRBD2; cdr3_aa: CASSLINGGFYNEQFF; cdr3_nt: TGTGCCAGCAGCTTAATTAACGGGGGGTTCTACAATGAGCAGTTCTTC
v_call: TRBV4-1; clone_size: .; j_call: TRBJ1-1; d_call: .; cdr3_aa: CASSQPRRGNTEAFF; cdr3_nt: TGCGCCAGCAGCCAACCCCGTAGGGGGAACACTGAAGCTTTCTTT
v_call: TRBV4-1; clone_size: few; j_call: TRBJ2-5; d_call: TRBD1; cdr3_aa: CASSQAPQGARETQYF; cdr3_nt: TGCGCCAGCAGCCAAGCCCCACAGGGGGCTAGAGAGACCCAGTACTTC
v_call: TRBV12-3/TRBV12-4; clone_size: .; j_call: TRBJ2-7; d_call: .; cdr3_aa: CASSLMLPYEQYF; cdr3_nt: TGTGCCAGCAGTTTAATGCTCCCCTACGAGCAGTACTTC
v_call: TRBV3-1/TRBV3-2; clone_size: .; j_call: TRBJ2-7; d_call: TRBD1; cdr3_aa: CASSQEHRGPNEQYF; cdr3_nt: TGTGCCAGCAGCCAAGAACACAGGGGGCCAAACGAGCAGTACTTC
v_call: TRBV14; clone_size: .; j_call: TRBJ1-6; d_call: .; cdr3_aa: CASSLAQGWWSPLHF; cdr3_nt: TGTGCCAGCAGCCTTGCCCAGGGTTGGTGGTCACCCCTCCACTTT
v_call: TRBV15; clone_size: few; j_call: TRBJ1-2; d_call: .; cdr3_aa: CATSAKKTGGYTF; cdr3_nt: TGTGCCACCAGCGCGAAGAAAACCGGTGGCTACACCTTC
v_call: TRBV4-2; clone_size: .; j_call: TRBJ2-3; d_call: TRBD2; cdr3_aa: CASSQEALAGGITDTQYF; cdr3_nt: TGTGCCAGCAGCCAAGAGGCCCTGGCGGGGGGGATCACAGATACGCAGTATTTT
v_call: TRBV6-5; clone_size: .; j_call: TRBJ1-2; d_call: .; cdr3_aa: CASSRITDGNYGYTF; cdr3_nt: TGTGCCAGCAGTCGTATAACTGACGGTAACTATGGCTACACCTTC
v_call: TRBV3-1/TRBV3-2; clone_size: .; j_call: TRBJ2-4; d_call: .; cdr3_aa: CASSQDPGGVKNIQYF; cdr3_nt: TGTGCCAGCAGCCAAGATCCAGGGGGGGTCAAAAACATTCAGTACTTC
v_call: TRBV5-1; clone_size: .; j_call: TRBJ1-1; d_call: .; cdr3_aa: CASSSGEDTEAFF; cdr3_nt: TGCGCCAGCAGCTCGGGGGAGGACACTGAAGCTTTCTTT
v_call: TRBV4-3; clone_size: once; j_call: TRBJ2-7; d_call: TRBD1; cdr3_aa: CASSQEQGATYEQYF; cdr3_nt: TGCGCCAGCAGCCAAGAACAGGGGGCCACCTACGAGCAGTACTTC
v_call: TRBV14; clone_size: many; j_call: TRBJ1-2; d_call: .; cdr3_aa: CASSPVVRGDYTF; cdr3_nt: TGTGCCAGCAGCCCAGTAGTTCGAGGGGACTACACCTTC
v_call: TRBV4-3; clone_size: few; j_call: TRBJ2-7; d_call: TRBD2; cdr3_aa: CASSQDFGLAGAYEQYF; cdr3_nt: TGCGCCAGCAGCCAAGATTTTGGACTAGCGGGAGCCTACGAGCAGTACTTC
v_call: TRBV7-2; clone_size: .; j_call: TRBJ2-1; d_call: TRBD2; cdr3_aa: CASSVTSGGYNEQFF; cdr3_nt: TGTGCCAGCAGCGTGACTAGCGGGGGCTACAATGAGCAGTTCTTC
v_call: TRBV19; clone_size: .; j_call: TRBJ2-1; d_call: .; cdr3_aa: CASSMRIGTVSYNEQFF; cdr3_nt: TGTGCCAGTAGTATGCGCATCGGGACGGTCTCCTACAATGAGCAGTTCTTC
v_call: TRBV2; clone_size: once; j_call: TRBJ1-1; d_call: .; cdr3_aa: CASRRRQVGPEAFF; cdr3_nt: TGTGCCAGCAGGAGAAGACAGGTTGGCCCCGAAGCTTTCTTT